Given below is one T cell receptor beta chain in context. The data were taken from a study of CD8+CD57+ T cells in acquired aplastic anemia. Study-level information: The study obtained an average of about 3.4 ug of DNA from sorted CD4+ and CD8+ cells.

CDR3 and TCR beta VDJ profiling relied on a genomic DNA template. TCRdb analysed the reads with MiXCR anew, one entry per CDR3 protein. This table has about 170,000 distinct CDR3 sequences, about 60% appearing once. J gave up 5 bases and V 0 bases, and 9 bases lay outside the gene matches. The germline gives CDR1 SNHLY, CDR2 FYNNEI. The CDR3 totals 16 residues. The TCR was taken from a human donor in good health. This chain uses TRBV2 with TRBJ2-7, with 8 bases matching TRBD1. Sequenced input: sorted CD4+, CD8+, or CD8+CD57+ T cells (not recorded which) from PBMCs. CDR3 in DNA: TGTGCCAGCAGTGAAGCCCCCGGGACAGGAGGCAACGAGCAGTACTTC. Protein: CASSEAPGTGGNEQYF.